This TCR beta chain was sequenced for a study of cytomegalovirus exposure and HLA in healthy donors. Healthy bone marrow donors made up the donors. PCR primers comprised 60 Vbeta and 13 Jbeta primers. TCRdb's table, derived via immunoSEQ multiplex PCR, lists solely in-frame clones and lacks some. The profile shows approximately 100,000 clones, around 76% of them singletons. Study conclusions and caveats: Within an earlier analysis, most TCR beta V segments proved productive either about 87% or about 30% of the time. A reported reduction in N-insertions relative to the roughly 700-donor mean was seen in an Asian-associated ancestry cluster in a later analysis. Whilst most TCR sequences proved rare, a subset of public TCRs occurred across many donors.

Comment on this clone: The antigen is not known.

V was trimmed by 7 bases and J by 3 bases, leaving 12 bases between them. The CDR3 covers 13 residues. Looked up from germline, CDR1 is MNHEY and CDR2 is SVGAGI. The sequence was obtained from a woman aged 40 to 49 in good health and CMV-seropositive. Sequenced sample: PBMCs. This chain uses TRBV6-5 with TRBJ1-1; D is unresolved. As DNA, the CDR3 is TGTGCCAGCAACCCAGAAAAATACACTGAAGCTTTCTTT. It specifies CASNPEKYTEAFF.